This TCR beta chain was found in a study of blood T cell repertoires in COVID-19. V trimming: 3 bases; J trimming: 6 bases; junction bases outside the gene matches: 6. Per germline, CDR1 SGHRS and CDR2 YFSETQ. The CDR3 totals 16 residues. Generated by immunoSEQ multiplex PCR, the TCRdb table keeps only in-frame clones and is missing some. The table lists 94,000 or so clones, more than 70% of them singletons. The sample taken for sequencing was peripheral blood. The chain joins TRBV5-1 to TRBJ2-3, with 14 bases lining up with TRBD2. The receptor's source is a woman aged 80 or over with active COVID-19. The CDR3, as DNA: TGCGCCAGCAGCTCCGGACTAGCGGGAGGAGAGGATACGCAGTATTTT. Its protein product is CASSSGLAGGEDTQYF.